Listed below are T cell receptor beta chains from one sample, sequenced in a study of blood T cell repertoires in COVID-19. Sequenced by immunoSEQ multiplex PCR; TCRdb stores in-frame clones only, minus some. The sample lists more than 95,000 clones, over 75% occurring once. The material sequenced was peripheral blood. The receptors here all came from a human donor in a cohort sampled during active COVID-19. The CDR3 runs from the conserved cysteine through the conserved F or W. Each record gives: clone size, V gene, D gene, J gene, CDR3 protein, CDR3 DNA. D genes are given only for firm matches. Clone size is not always given. Where it is, it says once, few, many or a class for expanded clones.

abundance: .; v_gene: TRBV6-5; d_gene: TRBD1; j_gene: TRBJ1-1; CDR3aa: CASSPTGDGTEAFF; CDR3nt: TGTGCCAGCAGTCCGACAGGGGACGGCACTGAAGCTTTCTTT
abundance: .; v_gene: TRBV3-1/TRBV3-2; d_gene: .; j_gene: TRBJ1-2; CDR3aa: CASSLTNSVWNYGYTF; CDR3nt: TGTGCCAGCAGCCTAACCAACTCTGTTTGGAACTATGGCTACACCTTC
abundance: .; v_gene: TRBV5-1; d_gene: TRBD1; j_gene: TRBJ1-1; CDR3aa: CASSLQGGNTEAFF; CDR3nt: TGCGCCAGCAGCCTACAGGGGGGGAACACTGAAGCTTTCTTT
abundance: few; v_gene: TRBV4-1; d_gene: TRBD1; j_gene: TRBJ1-5; CDR3aa: CASSPGQGHQPQHF; CDR3nt: TGCGCCAGCAGCCCGGGACAGGGACATCAGCCCCAGCATTTT
abundance: .; v_gene: TRBV7-8; d_gene: TRBD2; j_gene: TRBJ2-1; CDR3aa: CASSFDPRTSGSLNEQFF; CDR3nt: TGTGCCAGCAGCTTCGACCCAAGGACTAGCGGGAGTCTTAATGAGCAGTTCTTC
abundance: few; v_gene: TRBV28; d_gene: .; j_gene: TRBJ1-6; CDR3aa: CASSFSQGVSSPLHF; CDR3nt: TGTGCCAGCAGTTTCTCCCAGGGTGTTTCGTCACCCCTCCACTTT
abundance: .; v_gene: TRBV18; d_gene: TRBD1; j_gene: TRBJ1-4; CDR3aa: CASSPGDSNEKLFF; CDR3nt: TGTGCCAGCTCACCGGGGGACAGTAATGAAAAACTGTTTTTT
abundance: .; v_gene: TRBV28; d_gene: TRBD1; j_gene: TRBJ2-7; CDR3aa: CASSSPGTAYYEQYF; CDR3nt: TGTGCCAGCAGTTCCCCCGGGACAGCTTACTACGAGCAGTACTTC
abundance: .; v_gene: TRBV28; d_gene: .; j_gene: TRBJ2-1; CDR3aa: CASTAGHNEQFF; CDR3nt: TGTGCCAGCACGGCAGGGCACAATGAGCAGTTCTTC
abundance: .; v_gene: TRBV6-5; d_gene: TRBD2; j_gene: TRBJ2-3; CDR3aa: CASSWTSGGADTQYF; CDR3nt: TGTGCCAGCAGTTGGACTAGCGGGGGGGCAGATACGCAGTATTTT
abundance: .; v_gene: TRBV10-3; d_gene: TRBD1; j_gene: TRBJ2-3; CDR3aa: CAIGQVKGTDTQYF; CDR3nt: TGTGCCATCGGACAGGTTAAGGGCACAGATACGCAGTATTTT
abundance: .; v_gene: TRBV7-9; d_gene: TRBD2; j_gene: TRBJ2-1; CDR3aa: CASSTPNKREAPYNEQFF; CDR3nt: TGTGCCAGCAGCACCCCAAATAAGCGGGAGGCCCCCTACAATGAGCAGTTCTTC
abundance: .; v_gene: TRBV14; d_gene: .; j_gene: TRBJ1-4; CDR3aa: CASSPETGLGNEKLFF; CDR3nt: TGTGCCAGCAGCCCCGAAACGGGACTCGGTAATGAAAAACTGTTTTTT
abundance: many; v_gene: TRBV24-1; d_gene: .; j_gene: TRBJ1-3; CDR3aa: CATSDPNDSSGNTIYF; CDR3nt: TGTGCCACCAGTGACCCCAATGACAGCTCTGGAAACACCATATATTTT
abundance: .; v_gene: TRBV7-9; d_gene: TRBD1; j_gene: TRBJ2-7; CDR3aa: CASSHTGDQPYEQYF; CDR3nt: TGTGCCAGCAGCCATACAGGGGACCAACCCTACGAGCAGTACTTC
abundance: .; v_gene: TRBV19; d_gene: .; j_gene: TRBJ1-2; CDR3aa: CASRYRELGYTF; CDR3nt: TGTGCCAGTAGGTACAGGGAACTTGGCTACACCTTC
abundance: many; v_gene: TRBV3-1/TRBV3-2; d_gene: TRBD1; j_gene: TRBJ1-5; CDR3aa: CASSTGDSNQPQHF; CDR3nt: TGTGCCAGCAGTACAGGGGATAGCAATCAGCCCCAGCATTTT
abundance: .; v_gene: TRBV27; d_gene: TRBD2; j_gene: TRBJ2-5; CDR3aa: CASSLLAGEETQYF; CDR3nt: TGTGCCAGCAGTTTACTAGCGGGAGAGGAGACCCAGTACTTC
abundance: .; v_gene: TRBV7-3; d_gene: .; j_gene: TRBJ1-6; CDR3aa: CASSLLGRGNSPLHF; CDR3nt: TGTGCCAGCAGCTTACTGGGGCGGGGGAATTCACCCCTCCACTTT
abundance: .; v_gene: TRBV4-1; d_gene: .; j_gene: TRBJ2-5; CDR3aa: CASSQASAGARETQYF; CDR3nt: TGCGCCAGCAGCCAAGCTAGTGCGGGGGCAAGGGAGACCCAGTACTTC
abundance: .; v_gene: TRBV7-9; d_gene: TRBD1; j_gene: TRBJ1-6; CDR3aa: CASSFDRGVNSPLHF; CDR3nt: TGTGCCAGCAGCTTCGACAGGGGCGTAAATTCACCCCTCCACTTT
abundance: .; v_gene: TRBV11-2; d_gene: TRBD2; j_gene: TRBJ2-7; CDR3aa: CASSFTTGGYEQYF; CDR3nt: TGTGCCAGCAGCTTCACAACGGGAGGATACGAGCAGTACTTC
abundance: .; v_gene: TRBV19; d_gene: .; j_gene: TRBJ1-2; CDR3aa: CASSRDRKPNYGYTF; CDR3nt: TGTGCCAGTAGTAGAGACAGGAAACCTAACTATGGCTACACCTTC
abundance: .; v_gene: TRBV3-1/TRBV3-2; d_gene: TRBD1; j_gene: TRBJ2-7; CDR3aa: CASSRTGGTYEQYF; CDR3nt: TGTGCCAGCAGCCGGACAGGGGGGACGTACGAGCAGTACTTC
abundance: .; v_gene: TRBV6-5; d_gene: .; j_gene: TRBJ1-5; CDR3aa: CASRRSTSQPQHF; CDR3nt: TGTGCCAGCAGGAGAAGTACGAGTCAGCCCCAGCATTTT
abundance: .; v_gene: TRBV24-1; d_gene: TRBD2; j_gene: TRBJ2-5; CDR3aa: CATSEGGISGKGETQYF; CDR3nt: TGTGCCACCAGTGAAGGGGGTATTAGCGGGAAAGGAGAGACCCAGTACTTC
abundance: .; v_gene: TRBV7-2; d_gene: .; j_gene: TRBJ1-5; CDR3aa: CASSLRVGQGGQPQHF; CDR3nt: TGTGCCAGCAGCTTAAGGGTCGGGCAGGGTGGTCAGCCCCAGCATTTT
abundance: .; v_gene: TRBV2; d_gene: .; j_gene: TRBJ1-6; CDR3aa: CASSELGRAAPLHF; CDR3nt: TGTGCCAGCAGTGAACTGGGCAGGGCGGCACCCCTCCACTTT
abundance: .; v_gene: TRBV21-1; d_gene: .; j_gene: TRBJ1-2; CDR3aa: CASSENWETPFPHGYTF; CDR3nt: TGTGCCAGCAGCGAAAACTGGGAGACCCCTTTTCCCCATGGCTACACCTTC
abundance: .; v_gene: TRBV28; d_gene: .; j_gene: TRBJ2-3; CDR3aa: CASRRLPSTDTQYF; CDR3nt: TGTGCCAGCAGAAGACTGCCTAGCACAGATACGCAGTATTTT
abundance: .; v_gene: TRBV6-6; d_gene: TRBD2; j_gene: TRBJ2-1; CDR3aa: CASSKTTSGRAGEQFF; CDR3nt: TGTGCCAGCAGTAAGACCACTAGCGGGAGGGCCGGTGAGCAGTTCTTC
abundance: .; v_gene: TRBV7-6; d_gene: .; j_gene: TRBJ2-2; CDR3aa: CASSLGLSLNTGELFF; CDR3nt: TGTGCCAGCAGCTTAGGACTGAGTCTTAACACCGGGGAGCTGTTTTTT
abundance: .; v_gene: TRBV5-1; d_gene: TRBD1; j_gene: TRBJ1-4; CDR3aa: CASSYYPGQENEKLFF; CDR3nt: TGCGCCAGCAGCTACTACCCGGGACAGGAGAATGAAAAACTGTTTTTT
abundance: once; v_gene: TRBV28; d_gene: .; j_gene: TRBJ1-1; CDR3aa: CASSLQATEAFF; CDR3nt: TGTGCCAGCAGTTTACAGGCCACTGAAGCTTTCTTT
abundance: .; v_gene: TRBV7-9; d_gene: TRBD2; j_gene: TRBJ2-4; CDR3aa: CASSFGLAGGQGKNIQYF; CDR3nt: TGTGCCAGCAGCTTCGGGCTAGCGGGGGGGCAGGGCAAAAACATTCAGTACTTC
abundance: .; v_gene: TRBV6-1; d_gene: .; j_gene: TRBJ1-5; CDR3aa: CASSEGREGLSQPQHF; CDR3nt: TGTGCCAGCAGTGAGGGCAGGGAGGGATTAAGTCAGCCCCAGCATTTT
abundance: .; v_gene: TRBV24-1; d_gene: .; j_gene: TRBJ2-3; CDR3aa: CATSQGLSTDTQYF; CDR3nt: TGTGCCACTTCGCAGGGGCTTAGCACAGATACGCAGTATTTT
abundance: .; v_gene: TRBV7-3; d_gene: .; j_gene: TRBJ2-3; CDR3aa: CASSSADTDTQYF; CDR3nt: TGTGCCAGCAGCTCCGCGGACACAGATACGCAGTATTTT
abundance: .; v_gene: TRBV19; d_gene: .; j_gene: TRBJ2-2; CDR3aa: CASITSPGAGELFF; CDR3nt: TGTGCCAGTATCACGTCTCCGGGAGCCGGGGAGCTGTTTTTT
abundance: .; v_gene: TRBV4-2; d_gene: .; j_gene: TRBJ2-7; CDR3aa: CASSQGLSYEQYF; CDR3nt: TGTGCCAGCAGCCAGGGACTCTCCTACGAGCAGTACTTC
abundance: .; v_gene: TRBV6-5; d_gene: .; j_gene: TRBJ2-7; CDR3aa: CASSSLGEQYF; CDR3nt: TGTGCCAGCAGTTCCCTCGGGGAGCAGTACTTC
abundance: .; v_gene: TRBV4-1; d_gene: TRBD1; j_gene: TRBJ2-5; CDR3aa: CASSQVGKGAETQYF; CDR3nt: TGCGCCAGCAGCCAAGTTGGTAAGGGGGCAGAGACCCAGTACTTC
abundance: .; v_gene: TRBV28; d_gene: TRBD1; j_gene: TRBJ2-5; CDR3aa: CASRRDRGSYQETQYF; CDR3nt: TGTGCCAGCAGGCGGGACAGGGGATCGTACCAAGAGACCCAGTACTTC
abundance: .; v_gene: TRBV7-8; d_gene: TRBD1; j_gene: TRBJ2-2; CDR3aa: CASSFPNRGLAFANTGELFF; CDR3nt: TGTGCCAGCAGCTTCCCCAACAGGGGGCTAGCGTTCGCGAACACCGGGGAGCTGTTTTTT
abundance: .; v_gene: TRBV7-2; d_gene: .; j_gene: TRBJ1-1; CDR3aa: CASSLVFWGQNTEAFF; CDR3nt: TGTGCCAGCAGCTTAGTATTTTGGGGACAGAACACTGAAGCTTTCTTT
abundance: .; v_gene: TRBV6-2/TRBV6-3; d_gene: TRBD1; j_gene: TRBJ2-7; CDR3aa: CASSRGQGREQYF; CDR3nt: TGTGCCAGCAGTAGGGGACAGGGGCGCGAGCAGTACTTC
abundance: .; v_gene: TRBV7-6; d_gene: TRBD1; j_gene: TRBJ1-4; CDR3aa: CASSAGQDEKLFF; CDR3nt: TGTGCCAGCAGCGCGGGACAGGATGAAAAACTGTTTTTT
abundance: .; v_gene: TRBV7-9; d_gene: TRBD1; j_gene: TRBJ1-4; CDR3aa: CASSTWTGDGREKLFF; CDR3nt: TGTGCCAGCAGCACCTGGACAGGGGACGGGCGGGAAAAACTGTTTTTT
abundance: .; v_gene: TRBV29-1; d_gene: TRBD1; j_gene: TRBJ2-5; CDR3aa: CSVEVAGGETQYF; CDR3nt: TGCAGCGTTGAAGTGGCAGGGGGAGAGACCCAGTACTTC
abundance: few; v_gene: TRBV19; d_gene: TRBD1; j_gene: TRBJ1-5; CDR3aa: CASNAGTANQPQHF; CDR3nt: TGTGCCAGCAATGCCGGGACAGCAAATCAGCCCCAGCATTTT
abundance: .; v_gene: TRBV28; d_gene: .; j_gene: TRBJ2-7; CDR3aa: CASSLGQDIHEQYF; CDR3nt: TGTGCCAGCAGTTTGGGTCAGGACATCCACGAGCAGTACTTC
abundance: .; v_gene: TRBV29-1; d_gene: TRBD1; j_gene: TRBJ1-2; CDR3aa: CSVDTGGGYTF; CDR3nt: TGCAGCGTTGACACAGGGGGGGGCTACACCTTC
abundance: .; v_gene: TRBV15; d_gene: .; j_gene: TRBJ1-1; CDR3aa: CATSTILLRNTEAFF; CDR3nt: TGTGCCACCAGCACGATATTACTCCGGAACACTGAAGCTTTCTTT